These T cell receptor beta chains were read from a single sample in a study of T cells in Graves' hyperthyroidism and ophthalmopathy. TCRdb re-analysed the multiplex PCR reads in MiXCR, keeping a single row per CDR3 protein. The sample lists about 610,000 distinct CDR3 sequences; approximately 14% were seen once. Material: blood. The receptors were sampled from a woman aged 40 to 50 with Graves' ophthalmopathy. Each CDR3 is given with its conserved first and last residue. The order of the fields is clone size, V gene, J gene, D gene, CDR3 protein, CDR3 DNA. The D gene is left open where the match is weak. Rows give clone size only sometimes, using once, few, many, or a class for an expanded clone.

size: many; V: TRBV27; J: TRBJ2-7; D: NA; CDR3: CASSLLLRGGEYEQYF; DNA: TGTGCCAGCAGTTTACTCCTCAGGGGAGGGGAGTACGAGCAGTACTTC
size: many; V: TRBV11-3; J: TRBJ1-1; D: NA; CDR3: CASSLSSFVQDGIF; DNA: TGTGCCAGCAGCTTAAGCAGTTTTGTTCAGGACGGCATTTTT
size: many; V: TRBV10-3; J: TRBJ2-4; D: NA; CDR3: CATQDPLAKNIQYF; DNA: TGTGCCACGCAAGACCCTTTAGCCAAAAACATTCAGTACTTC
size: many; V: TRBV6-5; J: TRBJ1-1; D: NA; CDR3: CASSYRAGRTEAFF; DNA: TGTGCCAGCAGTTATCGGGCCGGCCGGACTGAAGCTTTCTTT
size: many; V: TRBV10-3; J: TRBJ1-3; D: NA; CDR3: CAISEGGSGGNTIYF; DNA: TGTGCCATCAGTGAAGGGGGATCAGGTGGAAACACCATATATTTT
size: many; V: TRBV30; J: TRBJ1-1; D: NA; CDR3: CAWSWDMGGTEAFF; DNA: TGTGCCTGGAGTTGGGACATGGGGGGCACTGAAGCTTTCTTT
size: many; V: TRBV27; J: TRBJ1-1; D: NA; CDR3: CASNNGRNTEAFF; DNA: TGTGCCAGCAACAACGGCCGTAACACTGAAGCTTTCTTT
size: many; V: TRBV27; J: TRBJ2-5; D: NA; CDR3: CASRGFEYQETQYF; DNA: TGTGCCAGCAGGGGATTCGAGTACCAAGAGACCCAGTACTTC
size: many; V: TRBV30; J: TRBJ2-5; D: NA; CDR3: CAWSLPGETQYF; DNA: TGTGCCTGGAGCTTACCGGGGGAGACCCAGTACTTC
size: NA; V: TRBV9; J: TRBJ2-7; D: NA; CDR3: CASSAGGAVGYEQYF; DNA: TGTGCCAGCAGCGCAGGGGGGGCGGTAGGATACGAGCAGTACTTC
size: NA; V: TRBV12-3/TRBV12-4; J: TRBJ2-2; D: TRBD2; CDR3: CASRWTSGMADTGELFF; DNA: TGTGCCAGCAGATGGACTAGCGGGATGGCCGACACCGGGGAGCTGTTTTTT
size: many; V: TRBV10-3; J: TRBJ1-1; D: NA; CDR3: CAISPNKGTEAFF; DNA: TGTGCCATCAGCCCAAACAAGGGGACTGAAGCTTTCTTT
size: many; V: TRBV27; J: TRBJ1-6; D: TRBD1; CDR3: CASSPGTALSSYNSPLHF; DNA: TGTGCCAGCAGTCCAGGGACAGCTTTGAGCTCCTATAATTCACCCCTCCACTTT
size: many; V: TRBV7-2; J: TRBJ2-7; D: TRBD2; CDR3: CASSLVSSGSHEQYF; DNA: TGTGCCAGCAGCTTAGTTTCTAGCGGGAGCCACGAGCAGTACTTC
size: many; V: TRBV2; J: TRBJ2-5; D: NA; CDR3: CASSLEMRMETQYF; DNA: TGTGCCAGCAGCCTGGAAATGAGGATGGAGACCCAGTACTTC
size: few; V: TRBV30; J: TRBJ1-5; D: NA; CDR3: CAWSGAASSNQPQHF; DNA: TGTGCCTGGAGTGGAGCAGCGTCTAGCAATCAGCCCCAGCATTTT
size: many; V: TRBV10-3; J: TRBJ2-7; D: NA; CDR3: CAISDQAEEQYF; DNA: TGTGCCATCAGTGATCAGGCAGAGGAGCAGTACTTC
size: NA; V: TRBV27; J: TRBJ2-7; D: TRBD1; CDR3: CASSPISTGNYYEQYF; DNA: TGTGCCAGCAGTCCTATCTCGACAGGGAACTACTACGAGCAGTACTTC
size: once; V: TRBV5-6; J: TRBJ2-7; D: NA; CDR3: CASSDGQTFEQYF; DNA: TGTGCCAGCAGCGACGGACAGACTTTCGAGCAGTACTTC
size: many; V: TRBV7-2; J: TRBJ2-7; D: TRBD1; CDR3: CASSLQGATYEQYF; DNA: TGTGCCAGCAGCCTACAGGGGGCTACCTACGAGCAGTACTTC
size: many; V: TRBV6-2/TRBV6-3; J: TRBJ2-7; D: NA; CDR3: CASSYVGYEQYF; DNA: TGCGCCAGCAGCTATGTCGGTTACGAGCAGTACTTC
size: many; V: TRBV6-1; J: TRBJ1-2; D: TRBD1; CDR3: CASREGTGDTF; DNA: TGTGCCAGCAGGGAAGGGACAGGGGACACCTTC
size: few; V: TRBV28; J: TRBJ2-7; D: NA; CDR3: CASSLLGGLSSYEQYF; DNA: TGTGCCAGCAGTTTATTGGGGGGCCTAAGCTCCTACGAGCAGTACTTC
size: many; V: TRBV6-5; J: TRBJ1-1; D: TRBD1; CDR3: CASSLGGTGDWTEAFF; DNA: TGTGCCAGCAGCCTAGGGGGGACAGGGGACTGGACTGAAGCTTTCTTT
size: few; V: TRBV5-8; J: TRBJ1-6; D: NA; CDR3: CASSPRALFHLLHF; DNA: TGTGCCAGCAGCCCAAGGGCTTTATTCCACCTCCTCCACTTT
size: many; V: TRBV28; J: TRBJ2-2; D: NA; CDR3: CASSLWQGTANTGELFF; DNA: TGTGCCAGCAGTTTATGGCAGGGAACGGCGAACACCGGGGAGCTGTTTTTT
size: many; V: TRBV12-3/TRBV12-4; J: TRBJ1-2; D: NA; CDR3: CASSLGPDYGYTF; DNA: TGTGCCAGCAGTTTAGGACCGGACTATGGCTACACCTTC
size: NA; V: TRBV18; J: TRBJ2-5; D: TRBD1; CDR3: CASSPILVDRAQETQYF; DNA: TGTGCCAGCTCACCAATTTTGGTGGACAGGGCCCAAGAGACCCAGTACTTC
size: many; V: TRBV12-3/TRBV12-4; J: TRBJ1-5; D: NA; CDR3: CASRLNRANQPQHF; DNA: TGTGCCAGCAGACTTAACAGGGCCAATCAGCCCCAGCATTTT
size: many; V: TRBV2; J: TRBJ2-1; D: TRBD2; CDR3: CASSDTSDTRKNEQFF; DNA: TGTGCCAGCAGTGATACTAGCGATACCCGGAAGAATGAGCAGTTCTTC
size: many; V: TRBV19; J: TRBJ2-5; D: NA; CDR3: CASRRSGPRETQYF; DNA: TGTGCCAGTCGGAGGAGCGGCCCGAGGGAGACCCAGTACTTC
size: few; V: TRBV11-2; J: TRBJ2-7; D: NA; CDR3: CASSLVGRQSSYEQYF; DNA: TGTGCCAGCAGCTTAGTAGGACGTCAGAGCTCCTACGAGCAGTACTTC
size: many; V: TRBV7-2; J: TRBJ2-7; D: TRBD2; CDR3: CASSERGLGPYEQYF; DNA: TGTGCCAGCAGCGAACGGGGACTAGGCCCCTACGAGCAGTACTTC
size: NA; V: TRBV12-3/TRBV12-4; J: TRBJ1-2; D: TRBD1; CDR3: CASSLAGTGGNYGYTF; DNA: TGTGCCAGCAGTTTAGCGGGGACAGGGGGCAACTATGGCTACACCTTC
size: NA; V: TRBV6-5; J: TRBJ2-2; D: TRBD2; CDR3: CASSYGGSQNGELFF; DNA: TGTGCCAGCAGTTACGGCGGGAGTCAGAACGGGGAGCTGTTTTTT
size: many; V: TRBV12-3/TRBV12-4; J: TRBJ1-5; D: NA; CDR3: CASRRAGEPSNQPQHF; DNA: TGTGCCAGCAGGCGAGCCGGAGAGCCTAGCAATCAGCCCCAGCATTTT
size: many; V: TRBV20-1; J: TRBJ2-2; D: TRBD1; CDR3: CSAKTGGTGELFF; DNA: TGCAGTGCTAAGACAGGGGGCACCGGGGAGCTGTTTTTT
size: many; V: TRBV15; J: TRBJ2-7; D: NA; CDR3: CATSRGKDQGRNEQYF; DNA: TGTGCCACCAGCAGGGGAAAGGATCAGGGGCGGAACGAGCAGTACTTC
size: many; V: TRBV20-1; J: TRBJ2-5; D: TRBD2; CDR3: CSARGASGTQETQYF; DNA: TGCAGTGCTAGAGGGGCCAGCGGGACTCAAGAGACCCAGTACTTC
size: many; V: TRBV11-2; J: TRBJ2-2; D: NA; CDR3: CASSSLLGAGELFF; DNA: TGTGCCAGCAGCTCGCTTTTGGGGGCCGGGGAGCTGTTTTTT
size: many; V: TRBV7-2; J: TRBJ2-2; D: TRBD2; CDR3: CASRAGTSGELFF; DNA: TGTGCCAGCAGAGCCGGGACTAGCGGGGAGCTGTTTTTT
size: many; V: TRBV6-1; J: TRBJ2-4; D: NA; CDR3: CASSHGGTLAKNIQYF; DNA: TGTGCCAGCAGCCACGGAGGGACCCTAGCCAAAAACATTCAGTACTTC
size: many; V: TRBV27; J: TRBJ1-1; D: NA; CDR3: CASSLLLGGKNTEAFF; DNA: TGTGCCAGCAGTTTACTCTTAGGGGGAAAGAACACTGAAGCTTTCTTT
size: many; V: TRBV2; J: TRBJ2-5; D: TRBD1; CDR3: CASSFDRAQGETQYF; DNA: TGTGCCAGCAGTTTCGACAGGGCACAGGGGGAGACCCAGTACTTC
size: many; V: TRBV28; J: TRBJ1-1; D: NA; CDR3: CASSLNWDNTEAFF; DNA: TGTGCCAGCAGTTTAAATTGGGACAACACTGAAGCTTTCTTT
size: many; V: TRBV5-1; J: TRBJ1-1; D: NA; CDR3: CASSSRSEAFF; DNA: TGCGCCAGCAGCTCGAGGAGTGAAGCTTTCTTT
size: NA; V: TRBV7-3; J: TRBJ1-6; D: NA; CDR3: CASSSQGYNSPLHF; DNA: TGTGCCAGCAGCTCCCAGGGCTATAATTCACCCCTCCACTTT
size: once; V: TRBV28; J: TRBJ1-2; D: TRBD1; CDR3: CASISGGQDYGYTF; DNA: TGTGCCAGCATCTCGGGTGGACAGGACTATGGCTACACCTTC
size: many; V: TRBV6-2/TRBV6-3; J: TRBJ2-7; D: TRBD1; CDR3: CASRPGQGPYEQYF; DNA: TGTGCCAGCAGGCCGGGACAGGGCCCCTACGAGCAGTACTTC
size: NA; V: TRBV20-1; J: TRBJ2-5; D: NA; CDR3: CSAPTHAQETQYF; DNA: TGCAGTGCTCCGACCCATGCCCAAGAGACCCAGTACTTC
size: NA; V: TRBV7-2; J: TRBJ2-7; D: NA; CDR3: CASSFNPWEEQYF; DNA: TGTGCCAGCAGCTTTAACCCCTGGGAGGAGCAGTACTTC
size: NA; V: TRBV7-9; J: TRBJ1-1; D: NA; CDR3: CVSSLAEVQNTEAFF; DNA: TGTGTCAGCAGCTTAGCTGAGGTCCAGAACACTGAAGCTTTCTTT
size: many; V: TRBV27; J: TRBJ2-5; D: TRBD2; CDR3: CASSSLAGVKTQYF; DNA: TGTGCCAGCAGTTCACTAGCGGGAGTGAAGACCCAGTACTTC